One and the same sample provided the 25 T cell receptor beta chains below, sequenced in a study of cytomegalovirus exposure and HLA in healthy donors. Here immunoSEQ multiplex PCR was the method, and the copy in TCRdb shows in-frame clones only, minus some. The table includes 60,000 to 65,000 clones, 90% to 96% detected once. Sequencing was performed on PBMCs. Receptor source: a woman between 18 and 29 years old in good health and CMV-seronegative.

The rearrangement uses TRBV18 and TRBJ2-5; no clear D gene. CDR1 and CDR2 from the germline V gene are KGHSH and LQKENI. The CDR3 sequence is 14 residues long. V was cut by 1 base and J by 5 bases, with 11 bases left in between. This chain's CDR3 is CASSPLGSLETQYF. In DNA form, the CDR3 reads TGTGCCAGCTCACCACTGGGTAGCTTGGAGACCCAGTACTTC.

V gene TRBV29-1 combines with J gene TRBJ2-5, with 10 bases that match TRBD2. The germline gives CDR1 SQVTM, CDR2 ANQGSEA. The CDR3 covers 15 residues. Germline trimming cut 3 bases from V and 4 bases from J; bases unmatched to any gene: 8. The CDR3, as DNA: TGCAGCGTTGACGGGATAGCGGGGGGTGTAGAGACCCAGTACTTC. This encodes CSVDGIAGGVETQYF.

This clone has a handful of counts. The V and J genes are TRBV6-6 and TRBJ2-5; 12 nucleotides match TRBD2. This CDR3 is 14 amino acids long. With V trimmed by 6 bases and J by 5 bases, 4 bases remained unmatched. Germline V gene data show CDR1 as MNHNY and CDR2 as SVGAGI (reference sequence). CDR3 region: CASSQLAGGETQYF. For the CDR3, the DNA is TGTGCCAGCAGCCAACTAGCGGGAGGTGAGACCCAGTACTTC.

This chain links TRBV7-3 with TRBJ2-5; a weak D match, TRBD2 (5 bases). Germline CDR1 reads SGHTA; CDR2 reads FQGTGA. V was shortened by 4 bases and J by 5 bases, with 11 bases between the two germline ends. CDR3 length equals 13 residues. CDR3 DNA: TGTGCCAGCAGCTCTCGGACTGGGGAGACCCAGTACTTC. Amino acid sequence: CASSSRTGETQYF.

CDR3 coding DNA: TGTGCCAGCAGCCCGCGGAGCGGGAGCACCATAGCCAAAAACATTCAGTACTTC. The encoded protein is CASSPRSGSTIAKNIQYF. The V and J genes are TRBV11-2 and TRBJ2-4; 8 bases are a match to TRBD2. V shed 5 bases and J 0 bases; nucleotides not matched to a gene: 12. Germline V lookup: CDR1 SGHAT, CDR2 FQNNGV. CDR3 length: 18 amino acids. Combining the CDR3 with reference TRBV11-2 and TRBJ2-4 gives the whole variable domain EAGVAQSPRYKIIEKRQSVAFWCNPISGHATLYWYQQILGQGPKLLIQFQNNGVVDDSQLPKDRFSAERLKGVDSTLKIQPAKLEDSAVYLCASSPRSGSTIAKNIQYFGAGTRLSVL.

This chain joins TRBV29-1 and TRBJ2-3; 7 bases align to TRBD1. The J segment lost 8 bases and the V segment lost 3 bases, leaving 5 bases of the junction unmatched. This CDR3 contains 12 residues. CDR1 SQVTM and CDR2 ANQGSEA come from the germline V gene. CDR3: CSVERTGLTQYF. The CDR3 region has the DNA TGCAGCGTTGAGCGGACAGGTCTTACGCAGTATTTT.

The gene calls are TRBV7-2 and TRBJ2-7; D remains ambiguous. The CDR3 consists of 13 residues. V dropped 5 bases and J dropped 4 bases, with 12 bases sitting between them. The germline V gene encodes CDR1 SGHTA and CDR2 FQGNSA. The CDR3 region has the DNA TGTGCCAGCAGCCCCGGCGGATTTTACGAGCAGTACTTC. Translated, it gives CASSPGGFYEQYF.

This clone was detected once. The rearrangement uses TRBV18 and TRBJ1-2; 9 nucleotides line up with TRBD1. Germline-derived CDR1 and CDR2 are KGHSH and LQKENI. The CDR3 length is 17 residues. The junction had 12 bases not matched to a gene; V was cut back by 1 base and J by 6 bases. The CDR3 sequence: CASSPQPPDRGVHGYTF. In DNA form, the CDR3 reads TGTGCCAGCTCACCACAACCCCCGGACAGGGGAGTACATGGCTACACCTTC. The variable domain in full, with the rest retrieved from reference TRBV18 and TRBJ1-2, is NAGVMQNPRHLVRRRGQEARLRCSPMKGHSHVYWYRQLPEEGLKFMVYLQKENIIDESGMPKERFSAEFPKEGPSILRIQQVVRGDSAAYFCASSPQPPDRGVHGYTFGSGTRLTVV.

The V gene is TRBV10-2, the J gene TRBJ1-1, with TRBD1 as a possible D gene (6 bases). Trimming removed 4 bases from V and 4 bases from J, with 7 bases in between. The germline CDR1 and CDR2 sequences are WSHSY and SAAADI. This CDR3 is built from 12 residues. CDR3 nucleotide sequence: TGCGCCAGCAGTGGGGGGCCCACTGAAGCTTTCTTT. Translating it yields CASSGGPTEAFF.

This clone appeared once. The chain recombines TRBV7-9 with TRBJ2-7, with 9 bases matching TRBD1. V was clipped by 2 bases and J by 7 bases; unmatched bases: 6. CDR3 length: 14 residues. CDR1 SEHNR and CDR2 FQNEAQ come from the germline V gene (reference sequence). CDR3 protein: CASSLIGTGREQYF. The CDR3 bases are TGTGCCAGCAGCTTAATCGGGACAGGGCGGGAGCAGTACTTC.

The chain uses TRBV7-9 and TRBJ1-3; D is undetermined. V gave up 1 base and J gave up 3 bases, with 16 bases separating them. Germline V gives CDR1 SEHNR, CDR2 FQNEAQ (reference sequence). The CDR3 sequence is 17 residues long. CDR3 sequence (DNA): TGTGCCAGCAGCTTAGGTTGGTCCGGGGATGGTGGAAACACCATATATTTT. Its protein is CASSLGWSGDGGNTIYF.

The chain links TRBV6-1 to TRBJ2-2, with 7 bases aligning to TRBD1. Germline CDR1 MNHNS, CDR2 SASEGT. V was pared by 6 bases and J by 8 bases, with 6 bases of the junction left unmatched. The CDR3 contains 13 residues. The CDR3 region is CASSPGQAGELFF. The CDR3 DNA reads as TGTGCCAGCAGCCCCGGACAGGCGGGGGAGCTGTTTTTT.

The V call is TRBV28, the J call TRBJ1-1; 10 bases line up with TRBD1. The germline V gene encodes CDR1 MDHEN and CDR2 SYDVKM. Germline trimming cut 5 bases from V and 2 bases from J; bases unmatched to any gene: 5. CDR3 length equals 15 residues. The CDR3 is CASSPGTGANTEAFF. CDR3 sequence (DNA): TGTGCCAGCAGTCCCGGGACAGGGGCTAACACTGAAGCTTTCTTT.

This clone has a single count. The chain has TRBV10-2 and TRBJ1-2; 8 bases match TRBD1. The CDR3 totals 14 residues. Germline lookup yields CDR1 WSHSY and CDR2 SAAADI. The junction had 5 bases not matched to a gene; V was cut back by 6 bases and J by 2 bases. CDR3 nucleotides: TGCGCCAGCAGAGGGGACAGGCAAAACTATGGCTACACCTTC. Amino acid sequence: CASRGDRQNYGYTF.

By proportion, this clone is medium-sized. The chain joins TRBV15 to TRBJ2-7, with 7 bases that match TRBD2. The junction had 7 bases not matched to a gene; V was cut back by 3 bases and J by 2 bases. CDR1 LNHNV and CDR2 YYDKDF come from the germline V gene (reference sequence). The CDR3 is 15 residues long. Here the CDR3 DNA reads TGTGCCACCAGCAGCGGGCTAGCGGAACCCTACGAGCAGTACTTC. Protein sequence: CATSSGLAEPYEQYF.

The CDR3 sequence is CASSLALVSEKLFF. CDR3 nucleotide sequence: TGTGCCAGCAGCTTAGCTTTAGTTTCTGAAAAACTGTTTTTT. The rearrangement links TRBV7-2 to TRBJ1-4; D not resolved. V was shortened by 0 bases and J by 7 bases, with 9 bases between the two germline ends. The germline gives CDR1 SGHTA, CDR2 FQGNSA. The CDR3 length is 14 residues. Complete variable domain (other parts from reference TRBV7-2 and TRBJ1-4): GAGVSQSPSNKVTEKGKDVELRCDPISGHTALYWYRQSLGQGLEFLIYFQGNSAPDKSGLPSDRFSAERTGGSVSTLTIQRTQQEDSAVYLCASSLALVSEKLFFGSGTQLSVL.

The chain combines TRBV5-6 with TRBJ2-3; D is undetermined. The CDR3 totals 13 residues. CDR1 SGHDT and CDR2 YYEEEE come from the germline V gene. Trimming shortened V by 0 bases and J by 1 base, and 3 bases separated the two germline ends. The CDR3 here is CASSLAGTDTQYF. The DNA for the CDR3 is TGTGCCAGCAGCTTGGCGGGCACAGATACGCAGTATTTT.

V gene TRBV27 combines with J gene TRBJ1-5; D is possibly TRBD1 (5 bases). CDR1 is MNHEY, CDR2 SMNVEV, per germline (reference sequence). V lost 2 bases, J lost 9 bases, and 17 bases lay in between. This CDR3 has 15 amino acids. DNA of the CDR3: TGTGCCAGCAGTTTAGGGGCAGGGACTGGTGGGCCCCAGCATTTT. Translated: CASSLGAGTGGPQHF.

The chain carries TRBV10-3 and TRBJ1-5, with a possible D match to TRBD1 (5 bases). The CDR3 sequence is 13 residues long. Germline V gives CDR1 ENHRY, CDR2 SYGVKD. The ends were cut back, 4 bases at V and 4 bases at J, with 8 bases in the middle. The DNA of the CDR3 is TGTGCCATCAGTGCGGGGGAAAATCAGCCCCAGCATTTT. It translates to CAISAGENQPQHF.

J is TRBJ2-3 and V is TRBV27, with 8 bases identical to TRBD1. Trimming took 5 bases from V and 6 from J; bases not matched to a gene: 10. Germline-derived CDR1 and CDR2 are MNHEY and SMNVEV (reference sequence). The CDR3 sequence is 15 residues long. The CDR3 region has the DNA TGTGCCAGCAGTGGGTCCCAGGGGGCCCCCGATACGCAGTATTTT. Protein sequence: CASSGSQGAPDTQYF.

Written as DNA, the CDR3 is TGTGCCAGCTCCCCCGGGACAGCCAACACCGGGGAGCTGTTTTTT. Residues: CASSPGTANTGELFF. The J gene is TRBJ2-2, the V gene TRBV18, with 7 bases aligning to TRBD1. Germline CDR1 KGHSH, CDR2 LQKENI. This CDR3 contains 15 residues. The ends lost 6 bases at V and 2 bases at J; junction bases unmatched: 6.

The chain combines TRBV10-3 with TRBJ1-4; D remains ambiguous. The CDR3 is 12 amino acids. Germline V lookup: CDR1 ENHRY, CDR2 SYGVKD. V was shortened by 2 bases and J by 7 bases, with 5 bases between the two germline ends. The CDR3 sequence: CAISEVREKLFF. The CDR3 DNA is TGTGCCATCAGTGAGGTTCGTGAAAAACTGTTTTTT.

This clone has just one count. V gene TRBV11-2 combines with J gene TRBJ2-1, with TRBD1 as a possible D gene (6 bases). V shed 1 base and J shed 4 bases, with 14 bases lying between them. The CDR3 is 16 residues long. Germline-derived CDR1 and CDR2 are SGHAT and FQNNGV. Written as DNA, the CDR3 is TGTGCCAGCAGCTTAGCGGCTAGCCAGGGGTACAATGAGCAGTTCTTC. It translates to CASSLAASQGYNEQFF.

The chain recombines TRBV19 with TRBJ2-3, with 8 nucleotides matching TRBD1. V lost 6 bases to trimming and J lost 6 bases; unmatched junction nucleotides: 14. CDR3 length: 16 amino acids. Per germline, CDR1 LNHDA and CDR2 SQIVND (reference sequence). The CDR3, as DNA: TGTGCCAGTAGCCCGGGGCAGGCAGGGGGCTGGGATACGCAGTATTTT. Amino acid sequence: CASSPGQAGGWDTQYF.

This chain uses TRBV25-1 with TRBJ2-7; TRBD1 matches at 7 bases. The length of the CDR3 is 15 residues. Looked up from germline, CDR1 is MGHDK and CDR2 is SYGVNS. The junction had 8 bases not matched to a gene; V was cut back by 6 bases and J by 0 bases. CDR3 coding DNA: TGTGCCAGCAGCCCCGGGACAGTTAGCTCCTACGAGCAGTACTTC. It specifies CASSPGTVSSYEQYF.